Included here is one TCR beta chain sequence, with context. Its antigen is as yet unknown. An end of the junction differs from the germline gene, which may be a read error. CDR1 and CDR2 from the germline V gene are KGHSH and LQKENI. This CDR3 has 14 amino acids. This entry is derived from a study of T cell responses to AZD1222 COVID-19 vaccine. Whole-study results and caveats: In a largely white British group with more females than males, clonal diversity was possibly underestimated. At baseline, just a handful of AZD1222 recipients tested seropositive. Every sample of the repertoires postdated the peak T cell response. Spike-spanning, vaccine-associated CD4 TCRs were dominant at 160-218 and 743-854.

Measured with immunoSEQ multiplex PCR; TCRdb has only the in-frame clones, and not every one. Found here are some 95,000 clones, about 90% of them singletons; the top ten hold 2.8%. Sequenced here: peripheral blood, sampled on day 0 of MenACWY control vaccination. This TCR was sampled from an adult in good health. The gene calls are TRBV18 and TRBJ1-1; possible D gene TRBD1, 5 bases. The CDR3 DNA sequence: TGTGCCAGCTCCCCACGGACACGGAACACTGAAGCTTTCTTT. Its translation: CASSPRTRNTEAFF.